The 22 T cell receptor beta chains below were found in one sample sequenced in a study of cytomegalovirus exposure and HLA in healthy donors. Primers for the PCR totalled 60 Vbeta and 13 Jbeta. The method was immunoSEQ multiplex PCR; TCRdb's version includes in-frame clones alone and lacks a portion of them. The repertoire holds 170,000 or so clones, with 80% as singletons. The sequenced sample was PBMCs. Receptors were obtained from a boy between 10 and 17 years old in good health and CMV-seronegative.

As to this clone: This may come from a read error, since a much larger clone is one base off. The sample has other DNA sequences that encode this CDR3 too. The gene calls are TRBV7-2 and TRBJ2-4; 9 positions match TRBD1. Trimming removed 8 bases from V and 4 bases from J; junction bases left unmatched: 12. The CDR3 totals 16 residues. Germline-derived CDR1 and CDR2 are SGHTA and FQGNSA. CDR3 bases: TGTGCCAGCGGGACTGAAAGTGGGACAGGGAAAAACATTCAGTACTTC. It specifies CASGTESGTGKNIQYF.

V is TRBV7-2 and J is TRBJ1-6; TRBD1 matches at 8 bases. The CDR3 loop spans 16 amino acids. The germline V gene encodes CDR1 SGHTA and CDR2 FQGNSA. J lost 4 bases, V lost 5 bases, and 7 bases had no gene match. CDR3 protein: CASSIGQGTYNSPLHF. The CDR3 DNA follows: TGTGCCAGCAGCATCGGACAGGGAACTTATAATTCACCCCTCCACTTT. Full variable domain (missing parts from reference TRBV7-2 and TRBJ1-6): GAGVSQSPSNKVTEKGKDVELRCDPISGHTALYWYRQSLGQGLEFLIYFQGNSAPDKSGLPSDRFSAERTGGSVSTLTIQRTQQEDSAVYLCASSIGQGTYNSPLHFGNGTRLTVT.

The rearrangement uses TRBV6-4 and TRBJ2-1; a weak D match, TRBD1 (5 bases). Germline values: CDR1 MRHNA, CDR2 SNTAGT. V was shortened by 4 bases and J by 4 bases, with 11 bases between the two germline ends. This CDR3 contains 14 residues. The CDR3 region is CASSAGSDYNEQFF. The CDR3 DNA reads TGTGCCAGCAGTGCAGGGTCCGATTACAATGAGCAGTTCTTC.

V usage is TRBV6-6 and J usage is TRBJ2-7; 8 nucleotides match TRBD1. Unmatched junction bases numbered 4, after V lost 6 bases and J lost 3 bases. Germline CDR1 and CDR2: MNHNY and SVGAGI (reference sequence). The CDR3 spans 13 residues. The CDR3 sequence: CASRDRDFYEQYF. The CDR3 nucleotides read TGTGCCAGCAGGGACAGGGATTTCTACGAGCAGTACTTC.

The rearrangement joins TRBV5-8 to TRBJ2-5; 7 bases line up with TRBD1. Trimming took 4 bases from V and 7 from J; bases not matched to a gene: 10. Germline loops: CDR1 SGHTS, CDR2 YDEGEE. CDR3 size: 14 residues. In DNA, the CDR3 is TGTGCCAGCAGCGAGGGGGCCATACCCACGACCCAGTACTTC. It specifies CASSEGAIPTTQYF.

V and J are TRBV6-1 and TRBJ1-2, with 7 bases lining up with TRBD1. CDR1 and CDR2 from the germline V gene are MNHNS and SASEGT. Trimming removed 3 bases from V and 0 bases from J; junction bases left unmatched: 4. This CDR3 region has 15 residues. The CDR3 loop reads CASSEGGQTNYGYTF. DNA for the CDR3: TGTGCCAGCAGTGAGGGGGGACAGACTAACTATGGCTACACCTTC.

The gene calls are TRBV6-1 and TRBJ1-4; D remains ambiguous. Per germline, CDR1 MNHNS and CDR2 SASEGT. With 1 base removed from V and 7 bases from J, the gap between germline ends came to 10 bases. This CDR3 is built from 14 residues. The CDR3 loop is CASSEVWPPEKLFF. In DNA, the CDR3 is TGTGCCAGCAGTGAAGTTTGGCCGCCTGAAAAACTGTTTTTT.

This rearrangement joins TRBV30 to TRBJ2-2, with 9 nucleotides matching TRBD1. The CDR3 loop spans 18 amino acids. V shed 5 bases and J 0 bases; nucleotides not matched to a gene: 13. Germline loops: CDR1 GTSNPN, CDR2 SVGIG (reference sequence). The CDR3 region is CAWGPGQGRFANTGELFF. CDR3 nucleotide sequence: TGTGCCTGGGGCCCGGGACAGGGTCGATTCGCGAACACCGGGGAGCTGTTTTTT.

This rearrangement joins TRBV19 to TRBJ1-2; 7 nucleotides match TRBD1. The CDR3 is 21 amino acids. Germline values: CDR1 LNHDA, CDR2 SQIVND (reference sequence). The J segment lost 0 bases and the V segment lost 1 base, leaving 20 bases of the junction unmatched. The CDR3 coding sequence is TGTGCCAGTAGTATAGGAGGCCTCGGACAGGTAGTTACCAGAGCTAACTATGGCTACACCTTC. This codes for CASSIGGLGQVVTRANYGYTF.

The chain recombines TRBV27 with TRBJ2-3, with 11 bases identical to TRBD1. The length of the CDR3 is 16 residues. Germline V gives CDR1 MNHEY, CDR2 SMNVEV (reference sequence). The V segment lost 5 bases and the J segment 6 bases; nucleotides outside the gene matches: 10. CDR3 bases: TGTGCCAGCAGTAAGACCTACGGGACAGGGGGGGATACGCAGTATTTT. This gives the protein CASSKTYGTGGDTQYF.

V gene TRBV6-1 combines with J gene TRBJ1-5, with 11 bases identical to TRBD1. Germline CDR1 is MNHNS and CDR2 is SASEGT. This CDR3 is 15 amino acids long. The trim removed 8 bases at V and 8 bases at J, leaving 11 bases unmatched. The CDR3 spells CASCISGTGGKPQHF. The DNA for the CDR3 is TGTGCCAGCTGCATCTCCGGGACAGGGGGGAAGCCCCAGCATTTT.

The CDR3 reads CASMAAGGQTMTYEQYF. CDR3 nucleotide sequence: TGTGCCAGTATGGCAGCGGGAGGACAGACTATGACCTACGAGCAGTACTTC. The chain is built from TRBV19 and TRBJ2-7; 9 bases agree with TRBD2. The CDR3 length is 17 residues. Germline CDR1 reads LNHDA; CDR2 reads SQIVND (reference sequence). The V gene end was trimmed by 7 bases and the J gene end by 2 bases; junction bases not matched to a gene: 15.

CDR3 residues: CSVEDLGRLPEAFF. Here the CDR3 DNA reads TGCAGCGTTGAAGATCTGGGCAGGTTACCTGAAGCTTTCTTT. The V call is TRBV29-1, the J call TRBJ1-1; D not certain. The CDR3 has 14 residues. V was cut by 0 bases and J by 6 bases, with 14 bases left in between. Germline V gene data show CDR1 as SQVTM and CDR2 as ANQGSEA.

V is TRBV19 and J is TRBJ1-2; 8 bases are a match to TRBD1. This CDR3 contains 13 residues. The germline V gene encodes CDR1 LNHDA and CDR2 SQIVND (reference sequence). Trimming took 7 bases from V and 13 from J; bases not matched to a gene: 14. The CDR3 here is CASTPDRAISVTF. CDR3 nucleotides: TGTGCCAGTACTCCGGACAGGGCCATTTCGGTCACCTTC.

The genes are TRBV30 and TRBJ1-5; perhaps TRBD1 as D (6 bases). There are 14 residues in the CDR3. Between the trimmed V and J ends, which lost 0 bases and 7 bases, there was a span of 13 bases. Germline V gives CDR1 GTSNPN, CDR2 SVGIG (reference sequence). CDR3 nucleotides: TGTGCCTGGAGTGTAGGGACATTTGCCCAGCCCCAGCATTTT. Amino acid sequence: CAWSVGTFAQPQHF. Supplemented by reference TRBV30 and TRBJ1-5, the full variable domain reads SQTIHQWPATLVQPVGSPLSLECTVEGTSNPNLYWYRQAAGRGLQLLFYSVGIGQISSEVPQNLSASRPQDRQFILSSKKLLLSDSGFYLCAWSVGTFAQPQHFGDGTRLSIL.

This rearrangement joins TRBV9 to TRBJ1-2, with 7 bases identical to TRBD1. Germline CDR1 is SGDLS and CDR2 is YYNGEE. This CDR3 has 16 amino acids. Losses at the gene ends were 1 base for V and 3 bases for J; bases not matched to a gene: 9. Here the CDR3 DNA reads TGTGCCAGCAGCGTATTGGCAGGGGGAGACTACTATGGCTACACCTTC. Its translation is CASSVLAGGDYYGYTF. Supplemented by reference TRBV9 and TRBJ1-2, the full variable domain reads DSGVTQTPKHLITATGQRVTLRCSPRSGDLSVYWYQQSLDQGLQFLIQYYNGEERAKGNILERFSAQQFPDLHSELNLSSLELGDSALYFCASSVLAGGDYYGYTFGSGTRLTVV.

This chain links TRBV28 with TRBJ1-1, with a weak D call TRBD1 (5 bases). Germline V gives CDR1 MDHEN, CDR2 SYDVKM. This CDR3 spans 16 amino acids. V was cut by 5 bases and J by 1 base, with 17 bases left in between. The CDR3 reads CASSTRISRANTEAFF. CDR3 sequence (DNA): TGTGCCAGCAGTACGAGAATAAGCAGGGCGAACACTGAAGCTTTCTTT.

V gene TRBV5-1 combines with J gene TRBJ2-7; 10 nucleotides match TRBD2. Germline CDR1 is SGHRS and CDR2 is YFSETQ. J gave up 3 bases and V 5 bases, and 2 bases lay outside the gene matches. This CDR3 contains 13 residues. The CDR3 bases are TGCGCCAGCAGTTGGACTAGCGGCTACGAGCAGTACTTC. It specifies CASSWTSGYEQYF.

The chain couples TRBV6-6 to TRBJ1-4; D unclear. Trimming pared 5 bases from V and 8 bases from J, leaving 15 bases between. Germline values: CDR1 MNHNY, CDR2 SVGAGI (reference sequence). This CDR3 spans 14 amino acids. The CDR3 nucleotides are TGTGCCAGCAGTAGACGACGGGTCGACGAAAAACTGTTTTTT. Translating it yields CASSRRRVDEKLFF.

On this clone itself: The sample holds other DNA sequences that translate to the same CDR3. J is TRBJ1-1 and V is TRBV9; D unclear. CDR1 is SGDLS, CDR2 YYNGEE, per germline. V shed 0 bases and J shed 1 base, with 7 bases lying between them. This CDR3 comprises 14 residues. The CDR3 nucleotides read TGTGCCAGCAGCGTAGGGCTAGGGAACACTGAAGCTTTCTTT. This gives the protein CASSVGLGNTEAFF. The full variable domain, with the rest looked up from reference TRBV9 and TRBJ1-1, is DSGVTQTPKHLITATGQRVTLRCSPRSGDLSVYWYQQSLDQGLQFLIQYYNGEERAKGNILERFSAQQFPDLHSELNLSSLELGDSALYFCASSVGLGNTEAFFGQGTRLTVV.

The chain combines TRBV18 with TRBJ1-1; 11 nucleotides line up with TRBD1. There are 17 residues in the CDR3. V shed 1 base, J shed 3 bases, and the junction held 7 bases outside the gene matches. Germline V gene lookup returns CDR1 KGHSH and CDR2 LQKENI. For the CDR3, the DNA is TGTGCCAGCTCACCACGGACAGGGGGCAGCGTCGACACTGAAGCTTTCTTT. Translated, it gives CASSPRTGGSVDTEAFF.

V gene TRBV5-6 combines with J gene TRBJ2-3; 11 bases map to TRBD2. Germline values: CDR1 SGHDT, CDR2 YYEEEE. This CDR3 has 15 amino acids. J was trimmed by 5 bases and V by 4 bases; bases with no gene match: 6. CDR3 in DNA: TGTGCCAGCAGCAGTAGCGGGAGGGCAAGAGATACGCAGTATTTT. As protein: CASSSSGRARDTQYF.